This T cell receptor (beta chain) was found in a study of Tregs in tolerant kidney transplant recipients. Findings of the study overall: Validation in larger populations is needed because few patients were studied.

Of note for this clone: Its antigen is still unknown.

TCRdb's table, derived via immunoSEQ multiplex PCR, lists solely in-frame clones and lacks some. The ten most abundant clones cover around 0.8% of a sample with about 48,000 clones. CD4+CD25+CD127- Tregs, CD4+CD25- non-Tregs, CD4 and CD8 cells were sorted. This TCR was recovered from a human donor who received a combined kidney and bone marrow transplant. The specimen comprised CD4+ T cells from blood, sampled before the transplant.

CDR3 amino acids: CASSLELAGGNEQFF. CDR3 DNA, as far as it was read: TGCGCCAGCAGCTTGGAGCTAGCGGGGGGCAATGAG. The chain combines TRBV5-1 with TRBJ2-1; 11 bases agree with TRBD2. Read data end 3 residues before the CDR3 end; the end is taken from the germline J gene. Germline-derived CDR1 and CDR2 are SGHRS and YFSETQ. V shed 0 bases and J 6 bases; nucleotides not matched to a gene: 2. CDR3 size: 15 residues.